Listed below are T cell receptor beta chains from one sample, sequenced in a study of shared clonotypes between healthy human individuals. Generated by immunoSEQ multiplex PCR, the TCRdb table keeps only in-frame clones and is missing some. This sample has some 1 million clones, with around 76% found just once. Material for sequencing was memory CD4+ T cells sorted from blood. The receptors originated from a young man in good health. Both conserved end residues are part of each CDR3. A D gene is named only where the DNA matches it firmly. Where a row states a size, it is once, few, many or the class of an expanded clone; other rows omit it.

abundance	v_gene	j_gene	d_gene	CDR3nt	CDR3aa
NA	TRBV19	TRBJ2-7	TRBD2	TGTGCCAGTAGTATAGTACCAGCGGGGGAGCAGTACTTC	CASSIVPAGEQYF
once	TRBV10-3	TRBJ2-5	NA	TGTGCCATCAGTGAGTCAGTTACAGGGACGGGGGAGACCCAGTACTTC	CAISESVTGTGETQYF
NA	TRBV2	TRBJ2-4	NA	TGTGCCAGCAGTTTCAGCGGAGCCAAAAACATTCAGTACTTC	CASSFSGAKNIQYF
NA	TRBV11-3	TRBJ2-1	TRBD2	TGTGCCAGCAGCCCCGGCTGGACTAGCGGGCAAGGTGAGCAGTTCTTC	CASSPGWTSGQGEQFF
NA	TRBV6-5	TRBJ1-5	NA	TGTGCCAGCAGTTCCTATACCGACAGGACGCATCAGCCCCAGCATTTT	CASSSYTDRTHQPQHF
NA	TRBV30	TRBJ1-1	NA	TGTGCCTGGAGTGTACTTGGGCGGTTGAACACTGAAGCTTTCTTT	CAWSVLGRLNTEAFF
NA	TRBV5-6	TRBJ2-7	NA	TGTGCCAGCAGCTTTGGCAGGAGCTCCTACGAGCAGTACTTC	CASSFGRSSYEQYF
NA	TRBV30	TRBJ1-5	NA	TGTGCCTGGAGTGTACACGGGAATCAGCCCCAGCATTTT	CAWSVHGNQPQHF
NA	TRBV6-1	TRBJ1-1	NA	TGTGCCAGCAGTGAAGGACTCGTGGGTTCTTTCTTT	CASSEGLVGSFF
NA	TRBV5-1	TRBJ2-7	NA	TGCGCCAGCAGCTTAACAGCCTCCTACGAGCAGTACTTC	CASSLTASYEQYF
NA	TRBV7-2	TRBJ2-3	TRBD2	TGTGCCAGCAGCCAATCACCGGGACTAGCGGCCGATACGCAGTATTTT	CASSQSPGLAADTQYF
NA	TRBV5-6	TRBJ1-2	TRBD1	TGTGCCAGCAGCGAGGATACGACAGGGGCGCGCGGCTACACCTTC	CASSEDTTGARGYTF
NA	TRBV7-2	TRBJ2-7	NA	TGTGCCAGCAGCTCCCGGGGCACCTACGAGCAGTACTTC	CASSSRGTYEQYF